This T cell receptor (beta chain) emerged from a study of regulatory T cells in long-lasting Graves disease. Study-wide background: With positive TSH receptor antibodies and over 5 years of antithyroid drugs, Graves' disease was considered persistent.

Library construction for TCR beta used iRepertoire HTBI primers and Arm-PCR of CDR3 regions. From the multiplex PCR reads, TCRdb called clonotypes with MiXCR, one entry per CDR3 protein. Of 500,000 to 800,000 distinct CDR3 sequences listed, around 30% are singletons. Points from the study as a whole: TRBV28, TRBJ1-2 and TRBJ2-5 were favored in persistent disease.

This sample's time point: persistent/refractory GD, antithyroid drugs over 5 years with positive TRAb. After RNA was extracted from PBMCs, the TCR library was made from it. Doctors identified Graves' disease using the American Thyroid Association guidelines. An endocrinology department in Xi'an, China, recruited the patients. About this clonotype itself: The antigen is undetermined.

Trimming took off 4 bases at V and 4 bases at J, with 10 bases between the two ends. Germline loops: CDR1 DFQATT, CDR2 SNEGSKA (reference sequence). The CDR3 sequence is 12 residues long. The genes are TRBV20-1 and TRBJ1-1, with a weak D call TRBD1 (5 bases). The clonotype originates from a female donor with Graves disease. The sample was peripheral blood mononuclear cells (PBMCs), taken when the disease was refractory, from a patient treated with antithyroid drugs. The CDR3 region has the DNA TGCAGTGCTAAACCGGGGGGCACTGAAGCTTTCTTT. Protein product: CSAKPGGTEAFF.